These 3 T cell receptor beta chains were all obtained from the same sample, sequenced in a study of immune heterogeneity within non-small cell lung tumors. Multiplex PCR was performed with 32 V and 13 J primers, and it amplified TCR beta CDR3. TCRdb re-called the multiplex PCR reads with MiXCR, one entry per CDR3 protein. The profile shows roughly 10,000 distinct CDR3 sequences, 17% of them singletons. Each sample used approximately 0.55 ug of genomic DNA from bulk tumor tissue. Several far-apart biopsies were taken per primary tumor during surgery. Curative surgery was performed on patients who had untreated, newly diagnosed non-small cell lung cancer. Sequenced input: lung tumor tissue. The receptors were sampled from a man aged 40-49 years with non-small cell lung cancer.

By share, this clonotype ranks as medium-sized. The chain has TRBV27 and TRBJ2-3; no definite D call. This CDR3 contains 12 residues. Germline CDR1 and CDR2: MNHEY and SMNVEV (reference sequence). The ends were cut back, 5 bases at V and 2 bases at J, with 5 bases in the middle. For the CDR3, the DNA is TGTGCCAGCAGTGCACTCACAGATACGCAGTATTTT. As protein: CASSALTDTQYF.

On this clonotype: This may be a read error, as it is one base from a much larger clone. The chain joins TRBV5-6 to TRBJ1-5; 7 nucleotides align to TRBD1. CDR1 is SGHDT and CDR2 is YYEEEE in the germline V gene. This CDR3 region has 16 residues. V gave up 2 bases and J gave up 15 bases; unmatched junction bases: 20. The CDR3 protein is CASSFRSGQIISRPHF. The CDR3 DNA reads TGTGCCAGCAGCTTCCGTTCGGGACAGATAATTAGTCGTCCGCATTTT.

This clonotype showed up many times. The V gene is TRBV20-1, the J gene TRBJ2-7; 10 bases are shared with TRBD2. The CDR3 loop spans 14 amino acids. Germline V gives CDR1 DFQATT, CDR2 SNEGSKA (reference sequence). The V segment lost 0 bases and the J segment 6 bases; nucleotides outside the gene matches: 5. CDR3 in DNA: TGCAGTGCTAGAGATCCCCTAGCGGGAGTCGAGCAGTACTTC. Residues: CSARDPLAGVEQYF.